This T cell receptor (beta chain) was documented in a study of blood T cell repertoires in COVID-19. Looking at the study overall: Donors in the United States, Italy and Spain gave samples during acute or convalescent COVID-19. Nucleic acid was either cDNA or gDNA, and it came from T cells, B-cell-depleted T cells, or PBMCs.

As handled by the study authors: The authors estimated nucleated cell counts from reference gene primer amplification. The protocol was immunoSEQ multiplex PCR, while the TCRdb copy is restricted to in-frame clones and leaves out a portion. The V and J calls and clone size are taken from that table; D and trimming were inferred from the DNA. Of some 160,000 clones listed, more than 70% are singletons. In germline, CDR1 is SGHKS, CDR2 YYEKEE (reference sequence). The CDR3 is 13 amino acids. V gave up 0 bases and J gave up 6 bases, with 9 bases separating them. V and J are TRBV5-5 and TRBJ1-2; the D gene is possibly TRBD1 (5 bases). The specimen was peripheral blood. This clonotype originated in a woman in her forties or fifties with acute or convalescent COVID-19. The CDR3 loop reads CASSLVGEHGYTF. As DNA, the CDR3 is TGTGCCAGCAGCTTGGTAGGGGAACATGGCTACACCTTC.